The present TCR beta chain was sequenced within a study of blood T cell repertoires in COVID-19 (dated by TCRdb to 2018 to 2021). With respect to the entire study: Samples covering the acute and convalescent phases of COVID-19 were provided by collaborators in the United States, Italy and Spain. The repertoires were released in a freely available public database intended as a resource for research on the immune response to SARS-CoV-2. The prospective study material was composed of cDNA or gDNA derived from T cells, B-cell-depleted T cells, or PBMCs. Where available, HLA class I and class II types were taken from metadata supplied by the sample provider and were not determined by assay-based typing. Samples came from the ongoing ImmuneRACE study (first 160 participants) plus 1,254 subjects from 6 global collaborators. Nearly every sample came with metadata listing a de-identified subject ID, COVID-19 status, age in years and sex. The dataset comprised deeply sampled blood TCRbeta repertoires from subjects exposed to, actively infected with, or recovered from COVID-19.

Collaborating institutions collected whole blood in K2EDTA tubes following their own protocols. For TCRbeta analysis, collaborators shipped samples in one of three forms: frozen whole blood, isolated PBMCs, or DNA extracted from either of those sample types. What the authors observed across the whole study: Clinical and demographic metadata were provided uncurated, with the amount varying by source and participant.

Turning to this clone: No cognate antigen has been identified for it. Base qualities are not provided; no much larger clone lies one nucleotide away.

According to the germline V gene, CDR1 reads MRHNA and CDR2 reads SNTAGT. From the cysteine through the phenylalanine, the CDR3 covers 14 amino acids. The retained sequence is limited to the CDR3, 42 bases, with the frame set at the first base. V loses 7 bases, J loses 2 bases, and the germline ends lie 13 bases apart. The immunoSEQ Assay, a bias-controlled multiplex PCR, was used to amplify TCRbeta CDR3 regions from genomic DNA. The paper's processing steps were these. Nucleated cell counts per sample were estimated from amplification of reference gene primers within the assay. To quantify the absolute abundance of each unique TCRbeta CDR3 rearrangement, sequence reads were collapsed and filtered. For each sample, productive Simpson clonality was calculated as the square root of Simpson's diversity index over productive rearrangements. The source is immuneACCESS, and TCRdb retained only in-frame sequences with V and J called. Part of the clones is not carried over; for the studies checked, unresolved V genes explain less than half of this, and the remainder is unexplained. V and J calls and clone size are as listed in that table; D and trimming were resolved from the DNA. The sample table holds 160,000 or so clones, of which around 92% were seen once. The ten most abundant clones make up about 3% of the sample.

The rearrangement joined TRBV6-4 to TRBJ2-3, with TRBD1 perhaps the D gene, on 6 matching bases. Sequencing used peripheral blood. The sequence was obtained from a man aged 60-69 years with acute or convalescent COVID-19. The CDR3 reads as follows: CASTVDSFTDTQYF. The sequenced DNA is TGTGCCAGCACCGTGGACAGCTTCACAGATACGCAGTATTTT.